The sequence of this T cell receptor (beta chain) was determined in a study of blood T cell repertoires in COVID-19. Whole-study context: Spain, Italy and the United States supplied samples that represented acute and convalescent COVID-19. PBMCs, B-cell-depleted T cells, or T cells were the source of the cDNA or gDNA that made up the material.

Per the authors' pipeline: Estimation of nucleated cell counts relied on the amplification of reference gene primers. The method was immunoSEQ multiplex PCR; TCRdb's version includes in-frame clones alone and lacks a portion of them. Clonal size and the V and J genes are those of that table, whereas D and trimming came from the DNA. The repertoire consists of over 45,000 clones, with roughly 84% occurring once and the leading ten covering over 5%. Germline V gene data show CDR1 as SEHNR and CDR2 as FQNEAQ (reference sequence). This CDR3 is 14 amino acids long. V gave up 1 base and J gave up 6 bases, with 12 bases separating them.

Sequencing was performed on peripheral blood. This chain joins TRBV7-9 and TRBJ2-5; a possible D gene is TRBD2 (5 bases). The TCR originated in a man aged 50-59 years with active COVID-19. CDR3 loop: CASSLGAGEKTQYF. CDR3 nucleotide sequence: TGTGCCAGCAGCTTAGGGGCTGGGGAGAAGACCCAGTACTTC.